The next 24 T cell receptor beta chains were all read from a single sample in a study of vaccination and CD4 T cells after COVID-19. These TCRs are of unknown antigen specificity. Described time point: late sampling 161 to 241 days after vaccination in a few convalescent patients. Treatment: roughly 10-day PBMC culture with coronavirus spike peptide pools or control peptides (ViraFEST assay). With the Oncomine TCR Beta short-read assay, DNA from cultured CD4+ T cells was sequenced. TCRdb reprocessed the PCR reads via MiXCR and lists one record per CDR3 protein. The data contain approximately 27,000 distinct CDR3 sequences, 36% of them seen just once; the ten biggest clones take up 3% to 4%. The sample was CD4+ T cells from blood, cultured in vitro, taken about 7 months after SARS-CoV-2 vaccination. Receptors originate from a human donor who had recovered from COVID-19.

V usage is TRBV6-1 and J usage is TRBJ2-2, with TRBD2 as a possible D gene (6 bases). Germline V gene sequence: CDR1 MNHNS, CDR2 SASEGT. The CDR3 loop spans 14 amino acids. Trimming cost V 8 bases and J 1 base, with 11 bases left between them. This CDR3 is CASFLGGNTGELFF. The CDR3 DNA reads TGTGCCAGCTTCCTGGGGGGGAACACCGGGGAGCTGTTTTTT.

The V and J genes are TRBV10-3 and TRBJ2-7, with 10 bases fitting TRBD1. The CDR3 consists of 15 residues. Germline V gene sequence: CDR1 ENHRY, CDR2 SYGVKD. The trim removed 11 bases at V and 5 bases at J, leaving 15 bases unmatched. The CDR3 reads CAAGGVTGGANEQYF. CDR3 nucleotides: TGTGCCGCAGGAGGGGTGACAGGGGGCGCGAACGAGCAGTACTTC.

The chain is built from TRBV20-1 and TRBJ1-2; D gene uncertain. The length of the CDR3 is 15 residues. Trimming removed 4 bases from V and 1 base from J, with 16 bases in between. CDR1 DFQATT and CDR2 SNEGSKA come from the germline V gene (reference sequence). CDR3 sequence (DNA): TGCAGTGCTACCCGATTGGGAGGCCTTAACTATGGCTACACCTTC. It yields the protein CSATRLGGLNYGYTF.

This clonotype was detected only a few times. This rearrangement joins TRBV5-1 to TRBJ2-7; 7 bases map to TRBD2. CDR1 and CDR2 from the germline V gene are SGHRS and YFSETQ. Trimming cost V 4 bases and J 1 base; bases outside gene matches: 2. The CDR3 has 13 amino acids. The CDR3 region is CASSMGGSYEQYF. CDR3 DNA: TGCGCCAGCAGCATGGGAGGGTCCTACGAGCAGTACTTC. The full variable domain, with the rest looked up from reference TRBV5-1 and TRBJ2-7, is KAGVTQTPRYLIKTRGQQVTLSCSPISGHRSVSWYQQTPGQGLQFLFEYFSETQRNKGNFPGRFSGRQFSNSRSEMNVSTLELGDSALYLCASSMGGSYEQYFGPGTRLTVT.

CDR3 nucleotide sequence: TGCGCCAGCACCCCCGGTGGCGGTAACTTTTACGAGCAGTACTTC. Translating gives CASTPGGGNFYEQYF. This chain links TRBV5-1 with TRBJ2-7; the D is unclear. Germline loops: CDR1 SGHRS, CDR2 YFSETQ. The CDR3 has 15 residues. V lost 6 bases and J 4 bases, leaving 20 bases between the germline ends.

The chain carries TRBV15 and TRBJ2-5, with D perhaps TRBD1 or TRBD2 (6 bases each). The CDR3 has 16 amino acids. The germline V gene has CDR1 LNHNV and CDR2 YYDKDF (reference sequence). V lost 1 base and J 4 bases, leaving 16 bases between the germline ends. CDR3 coding DNA: TGTGCCACCAGCAGAGGGGGGGCGGGATCCAGAGAGACCCAGTACTTC. It specifies CATSRGGAGSRETQYF.

This clonotype has more than one count but fewer than ten. The rearrangement links TRBV6-1 to TRBJ2-5; D remains unclear. The CDR3 length is 12 residues. CDR1 and CDR2 (germline): MNHNS, SASEGT. Trimming took 6 bases from V and 4 from J, leaving 9 bases between them. Here the CDR3 reads CASSPVGETQYF. Here the CDR3 DNA reads TGTGCCAGCAGCCCTGTCGGAGAGACCCAGTACTTC.

The rearrangement links TRBV6-5 to TRBJ2-3; D remains ambiguous. The CDR3 covers 14 residues. Trimming took off 4 bases at V and 0 bases at J, with 8 bases between the two ends. CDR1 and CDR2 (germline): MNHEY, SVGAGI. CDR3 sequence: CASSWPDSTDTQYF. The CDR3 DNA sequence: TGTGCCAGCAGTTGGCCGGACAGCACAGATACGCAGTATTTT.

The chain is built from TRBV6-5 and TRBJ1-3, with 7 bases that match TRBD1. After removal of 4 bases from V and 4 bases from J, the junction contained 4 bases not matched to a gene. This CDR3 is 14 amino acids long. Germline CDR1 MNHEY, CDR2 SVGAGI. CDR3 DNA sequence: TGTGCCAGCAGTTTAGGGGGCGAAGGAAACACCATATATTTT. It yields the protein CASSLGGEGNTIYF.

This clonotype has just a few counts. The CDR3 bases are TGTGCCAGCAGCTTGGCGGGAGTCTACGAGCAGTACTTC. This sequence encodes CASSLAGVYEQYF. The rearrangement links TRBV7-2 to TRBJ2-7; 7 bases are shared with TRBD2. The germline V gene has CDR1 SGHTA and CDR2 FQGNSA. With 3 bases clipped from V and 3 bases from J, the junction kept 2 bases outside the gene matches. The CDR3 extends over 13 amino acids.

This chain joins TRBV6-1 and TRBJ2-1, with 14 nucleotides matching TRBD2. V was pared by 7 bases and J by 7 bases, with 3 bases of the junction left unmatched. CDR1 is MNHNS, CDR2 SASEGT, per germline. The CDR3 is 14 residues long. This chain's CDR3 is CASNRLAGGNEQFF. The CDR3 nucleotides are TGTGCCAGCAATCGACTAGCGGGAGGGAATGAGCAGTTCTTC.

The V gene is TRBV20-1, the J gene TRBJ2-5; 11 bases match TRBD2. V shed 6 bases and J 3 bases; nucleotides not matched to a gene: 6. The germline gives CDR1 DFQATT, CDR2 SNEGSKA (reference sequence). This CDR3 region has 14 residues. CDR3: CSAIRLAGKETQYF. In nucleotides, the CDR3 is TGCAGTGCCATACGACTAGCGGGAAAAGAGACCCAGTACTTC.

As DNA, the CDR3 is TGTGCCAGCAGTGAAGCGCACCCAGGGGGCCCCGGGGAGCTGTTTTTT. It encodes CASSEAHPGGPGELFF. J is TRBJ2-2 and V is TRBV6-1; 8 nucleotides line up with TRBD1. The V gene's germline CDR1 is MNHNS and CDR2 SASEGT. V was pared by 0 bases and J by 6 bases, with 6 bases of the junction left unmatched. This CDR3 is built from 16 residues.

This clonotype turned up a few times. This sequence joins TRBV7-2 and TRBJ1-6; no reliable D call. The germline CDR1 and CDR2 sequences are SGHTA and FQGNSA. The CDR3 runs 12 residues. The germline V and J ends were trimmed by 1 base and 9 bases, with 4 bases remaining between them. The CDR3, as DNA: TGTGCCAGCAGCTTAGTGGGTTCACCCCTCCACTTT. Encoded protein: CASSLVGSPLHF.

V gene TRBV20-1 combines with J gene TRBJ2-3; TRBD2 matches at 12 bases. The CDR3 extends over 19 amino acids. Germline V gives CDR1 DFQATT, CDR2 SNEGSKA (reference sequence). With 3 bases clipped from V and 2 bases from J, the junction kept 15 bases outside the gene matches. CDR3 sequence: CSASSSLWTSGNPTDTQYF. The DNA for the CDR3 is TGCAGTGCTAGTTCTTCCCTTTGGACTAGCGGGAACCCCACAGATACGCAGTATTTT.

This clonotype was observed a handful of times. The gene calls are TRBV20-1 and TRBJ2-1; 9 bases agree with TRBD2. This CDR3 is built from 14 residues. Germline CDR1 reads DFQATT; CDR2 reads SNEGSKA (reference sequence). The ends lost 2 bases at V and 6 bases at J; junction bases unmatched: 5. For the CDR3, the DNA is TGCAGTGCTAGATCCCAGCGGGGGGCCAATGAGCAGTTCTTC. Protein product: CSARSQRGANEQFF.

This chain links TRBV11-3 with TRBJ2-1, with 10 positions matching TRBD1. CDR1 SGHNT and CDR2 YENEEA come from the germline V gene. V lost 4 bases to trimming and J lost 6 bases; unmatched junction nucleotides: 6. This CDR3 comprises 15 residues. CDR3 nucleotide sequence: TGTGCCAGCAGCTCCCGACAGGGGGCCGTCAATGAGCAGTTCTTC. This translates into CASSSRQGAVNEQFF.

This CDR3 is CASSRTGVIYGYTF. Here the CDR3 DNA reads TGTGCCAGCAGTCGGACAGGGGTCATCTATGGCTACACCTTC. The chain couples TRBV6-1 to TRBJ1-2, with 9 bases identical to TRBD1. V shed 5 bases and J 4 bases; nucleotides not matched to a gene: 5. Germline V gives CDR1 MNHNS, CDR2 SASEGT. The CDR3 length is 14 residues.

The gene calls are TRBV15 and TRBJ2-3; 7 nucleotides line up with TRBD2. CDR3 length equals 15 residues. The J segment lost 4 bases and the V segment lost 5 bases, leaving 9 bases of the junction unmatched. Germline CDR1 and CDR2: LNHNV and YYDKDF (reference sequence). The DNA for the CDR3 is TGTGCCACCAGCCCGGGGGTACGGGGGGCAGATACGCAGTATTTT. Its protein product is CATSPGVRGADTQYF. The entire variable domain, with the rest obtained from reference TRBV15 and TRBJ2-3, is as follows: DAMVIQNPRYQVTQFGKPVTLSCSQTLNHNVMYWYQQKSSQAPKLLFHYYDKDFNNEADTPDNFQSRRPNTSFCFLDIRSPGLGDTAMYLCATSPGVRGADTQYFGPGTRLTVL.

This clonotype showed up just a few times. This chain connects TRBV7-2 to TRBJ1-1; TRBD1 is a possible D gene (5 bases). The CDR3 is 16 amino acids. The germline gives CDR1 SGHTA, CDR2 FQGNSA. V was cut by 1 base and J by 0 bases, with 12 bases left in between. The CDR3 loop is CASSLGSRGLNTEAFF. The CDR3 DNA reads TGTGCCAGCAGCTTAGGATCCCGGGGGTTGAACACTGAAGCTTTCTTT.

This clonotype turned up a few times. J is TRBJ2-2 and V is TRBV7-4; a weak D match, TRBD1 (5 bases). The CDR3 runs 15 residues. V was pared by 6 bases and J by 0 bases, with 11 bases between. From germline, CDR1 is SGHVT and CDR2 SQSDAQ. The CDR3 coding sequence is TGTGCCAGCAGTAGTCGACAGCCGAACACCGGGGAGCTGTTTTTT. Its translation: CASSSRQPNTGELFF.

Only one count was recorded for this clonotype. The chain links TRBV7-9 to TRBJ1-3; possibly TRBD1 for D (6 bases). The ends were cut back, 4 bases at V and 2 bases at J, with 12 bases in the middle. From germline, CDR1 is SEHNR and CDR2 FQNEAQ (reference sequence). The CDR3 length is 15 residues. CDR3 amino acids: CASSSNRAPGNTIYF. For the CDR3, the DNA is TGTGCCAGCAGCTCGAACAGGGCCCCTGGAAACACCATATATTTT. Combining the CDR3 with reference TRBV7-9 and TRBJ1-3 gives the whole variable domain DTGVSQNPRHKITKRGQNVTFRCDPISEHNRLYWYRQTLGQGPEFLTYFQNEAQLEKSRLLSDRFSAERPKGSFSTLEIQRTEQGDSAMYLCASSSNRAPGNTIYFGEGSWLTVV.

V and J are TRBV19 and TRBJ1-5, with D possibly being TRBD1 (5 bases). The germline V gene has CDR1 LNHDA and CDR2 SQIVND (reference sequence). The CDR3 length is 15 residues. The germline V and J ends were trimmed by 3 bases and 6 bases, with 15 bases remaining between them. CDR3: CASSMSPGRGQPQHF. CDR3 nucleotides: TGTGCCAGTAGTATGTCTCCGGGGCGGGGTCAGCCCCAGCATTTT.

The V call is TRBV29-1, the J call TRBJ2-3; no reliable D call. Trimming cost V 3 bases and J 0 bases, with 10 bases left between them. From germline, CDR1 is SQVTM and CDR2 ANQGSEA. The CDR3 sequence is 14 residues long. The DNA for the CDR3 is TGCAGCGTTGATGCAGCGTCTAGCACAGATACGCAGTATTTT. It yields the protein CSVDAASSTDTQYF.